A single TCR beta chain is shown here with its context. Per the germline V gene, CDR1 is SEHNR and CDR2 is FQNEAQ (reference sequence). The CDR3 extends over 17 amino acids. V was pared by 0 bases and J by 1 base, with 16 bases between. Stated time point: sample taken at primary tumor resection. Patients with untreated early-stage non-small cell lung cancer, numbering approximately 79, were the donors. The authors sequenced whole RNA from tumor, nontumor lung or frozen PBMC without sorting. The data were taken from a study of spatial heterogeneity in lung cancer. One entry per CDR3 protein, called by TCRdb with MiXCR from the 5' RACE reads. This sample carries some 21,000 distinct CDR3 sequences, 3% to 3.5% of them seen once, and the ten largest clones take under 30%.

This sequence was found in a female donor with early-stage non-small cell lung cancer. The sequences come from PBMCs, collected at surgery. The chain has TRBV7-9 and TRBJ2-7; D tentatively fits TRBD1 or TRBD2 (5 bases each). This chain's CDR3 is CASSLAGQGVRSYEQYF. The CDR3 DNA is TGTGCCAGCAGCTTAGCTGGCCAGGGAGTAAGATCCTACGAGCAGTACTTC.